This T cell receptor beta chain stems from a study of blood T cell repertoires in COVID-19. V lost 1 base and J 4 bases, leaving 19 bases between the germline ends. The CDR3 totals 17 residues. From germline, CDR1 is MNHEY and CDR2 SMNVEV (reference sequence). Data came from immunoSEQ multiplex PCR; TCRdb stores just in-frame clones and leaves some out. The sample shows fewer than 300,000 clones, 85% to 90% of them seen only once. Specimen: peripheral blood. The V call is TRBV27, the J call TRBJ1-2; maybe TRBD1 (5 bases). The clonotype comes from a woman aged 45-65 years with COVID-19, enrolled during active disease. The CDR3 bases are TGTGCCAGCAGTTTATTCTCAGGGTGGCGGGATCTCTATGGCTACACCTTC. This encodes CASSLFSGWRDLYGYTF.